Listed below are T cell receptor beta chains from one sample, sequenced in a study of blood T cell repertoires in COVID-19. TCRdb keeps only in-frame clones here, not all; method: immunoSEQ multiplex PCR. The sample records 450,000 to 500,000 clones, 70% to 90% being singletons. The material sequenced was peripheral blood. The receptors derive from a human donor in a cohort sampled during active COVID-19. The CDR3 runs from the conserved cysteine through the conserved F or W. A D gene is named only where the DNA matches it firmly. Clone size appears in some rows only: once, few, many, or a class for an expanded clone.

J: TRBJ2-6; D: -; size: -; V: TRBV19; DNA: TGTGCCAGTAAGGGAGGACCTAACTCTGGGGCCAACGTCCTGACTTTC; CDR3: CASKGGPNSGANVLTF
J: TRBJ2-2; D: TRBD2; size: -; V: TRBV19; DNA: TGTGCCAGCCAAAAGCTAGCGGGAGGACACGGGGAGCTGTTTTTT; CDR3: CASQKLAGGHGELFF
J: TRBJ2-7; D: TRBD2; size: -; V: TRBV7-3; DNA: TGTGCCAGCAGCCTTCTAGCGGGATATTTGTACGAGCAGTACTTC; CDR3: CASSLLAGYLYEQYF
J: TRBJ2-3; D: TRBD2; size: -; V: TRBV5-1; DNA: TGCGCCAGCAAATCGCCGGGACTAGCGGGGGGTAGCACAGATACGCAGTATTTT; CDR3: CASKSPGLAGGSTDTQYF
J: TRBJ1-1; D: -; size: -; V: TRBV7-9; DNA: TGTGCCAGCAGCTCGCCGTGGACAGAAGCTTTCTTT; CDR3: CASSSPWTEAFF
J: TRBJ2-5; D: TRBD1; size: -; V: TRBV11-1; DNA: TGTGCCAGCAGAATCGGACAGGGGATAACGGGGGAGACCCAGTACTTC; CDR3: CASRIGQGITGETQYF
J: TRBJ1-5; D: TRBD1; size: -; V: TRBV19; DNA: TGTGCCAGTAAGGGCGGACAGGCCCAAGGGCCCCAGCATTTT; CDR3: CASKGGQAQGPQHF
J: TRBJ2-7; D: -; size: -; V: TRBV5-1; DNA: TGCGCCAGCAGCTTGGAAGGAGCTTACGAGCAGTACTTC; CDR3: CASSLEGAYEQYF
J: TRBJ2-6; D: -; size: -; V: TRBV3-1/TRBV3-2; DNA: TGTGCCAGCAGCCAAATAGTTACGGCCAACGTCCTGACTTTC; CDR3: CASSQIVTANVLTF
J: TRBJ1-5; D: -; size: -; V: TRBV4-2; DNA: TGTGCCAGCAGCCAAGAGGTGGGGGCTAGTCAGCCCCAGCATTTT; CDR3: CASSQEVGASQPQHF
J: TRBJ1-5; D: -; size: -; V: TRBV19; DNA: TGTGCCAGTAGTAGAGCAGGGGAACAGCCCCAGCATTTT; CDR3: CASSRAGEQPQHF
J: TRBJ1-3; D: -; size: many; V: TRBV18; DNA: TGTGCCAGCTCACCAGCACTCCAGGGGACTGGAAACACCATATATTTT; CDR3: CASSPALQGTGNTIYF
J: TRBJ2-1; D: -; size: -; V: TRBV7-9; DNA: TGTGCCTCGACTCCGGGGGATTCTGAGCAGTTCTTC; CDR3: CASTPGDSEQFF
J: TRBJ2-7; D: TRBD2; size: -; V: TRBV5-1; DNA: TGCGCCAGCAGCTTGGGATTAGCGGGAGGGCTTGGCGAGCAGTACTTC; CDR3: CASSLGLAGGLGEQYF
J: TRBJ1-4; D: TRBD1; size: -; V: TRBV2; DNA: TGTGCCAGCAGGGACAGGGGATCAAGTGGAAAACTGTTTTTT; CDR3: CASRDRGSSGKLFF
J: TRBJ2-5; D: TRBD1; size: -; V: TRBV29-1; DNA: TGCAGCGCCCTGAGGAGGCCGGGACAGGGGATAGAGACCCAGTACTTC; CDR3: CSALRRPGQGIETQYF
J: TRBJ2-2; D: TRBD2; size: -; V: TRBV28; DNA: TGTGCCAGCAGTTCCCCGGGCGGGAGGGGTTCGAACACCGGGGAGCTGTTTTTT; CDR3: CASSSPGGRGSNTGELFF
J: TRBJ2-2; D: -; size: -; V: TRBV27; DNA: TGTGCCAGCAGTTTTAAGGGGCGGGGATCGAACACCGGGGAGCTGTTTTTT; CDR3: CASSFKGRGSNTGELFF
J: TRBJ1-2; D: TRBD1; size: -; V: TRBV5-4; DNA: TGTGCCAGCAGCCGCAGTCCCGGGACAGGGATGGGAGGCTACACCTTC; CDR3: CASSRSPGTGMGGYTF
J: TRBJ2-7; D: TRBD2; size: -; V: TRBV4-1; DNA: TGCGCCAGCAGCCAAGGGGTAGCGGGAGGGTTCTACGAGCAGTACTTC; CDR3: CASSQGVAGGFYEQYF
J: TRBJ2-1; D: TRBD2; size: -; V: TRBV6-6; DNA: TGTGCCAGCAGTCTGCCCCAGTTATCCGGGACTACCGTAAACAATGAGCAGTTCTTC; CDR3: CASSLPQLSGTTVNNEQFF
J: TRBJ2-7; D: -; size: -; V: TRBV27; DNA: TGTGCCAGCAGTTTTCGCTTAGGACAGTCCCGCTCCTACGAGCAGTACTTC; CDR3: CASSFRLGQSRSYEQYF
J: TRBJ2-3; D: -; size: -; V: TRBV28; DNA: TGTGCCAGCAGCCCCGGGGGAACTGGCACAGATACGCAGTATTTT; CDR3: CASSPGGTGTDTQYF
J: TRBJ1-2; D: -; size: -; V: TRBV10-3; DNA: TGTGCCATTTCCCGGGACAATAACTATGGCTACACCTTC; CDR3: CAISRDNNYGYTF
J: TRBJ1-2; D: -; size: -; V: TRBV28; DNA: TGTGCCAGCAGTTTTTCTAGTAACTATGGCTACACCTTC; CDR3: CASSFSSNYGYTF
J: TRBJ2-3; D: -; size: -; V: TRBV24-1; DNA: TGTGCCACCAGTGATTCACGCGGGGCTGGAGATACGCAGTATTTT; CDR3: CATSDSRGAGDTQYF
J: TRBJ2-7; D: -; size: -; V: TRBV7-2; DNA: TGTGCCAGCAGCTTAGCAGCGGATACCTCCTACGAGCAGTACTTC; CDR3: CASSLAADTSYEQYF
J: TRBJ2-2; D: -; size: few; V: TRBV4-2; DNA: TGTGCCAGCAGCCAAGGTGTTGGCGGGACGAACACCGGGGAGCTGTTTTTT; CDR3: CASSQGVGGTNTGELFF
J: TRBJ2-3; D: TRBD2; size: -; V: TRBV11-2; DNA: TGTGCCAGCAGCCTCTTAGGACTAGCGGGAGGGCCGATAGATACGCAGTATTTT; CDR3: CASSLLGLAGGPIDTQYF
J: TRBJ1-4; D: -; size: -; V: TRBV2; DNA: TGTGCCACCTCGACAGATCCAAATGAAAAACTGTTTTTT; CDR3: CATSTDPNEKLFF
J: TRBJ2-5; D: -; size: -; V: TRBV2; DNA: TGTGCCAGCAGTGAACGCCCGGGACAACAAGAGACCCAGTACTTC; CDR3: CASSERPGQQETQYF
J: TRBJ2-1; D: -; size: -; V: TRBV4-1; DNA: TGCGCCAGCAGCCAAGAGGAGCAGTTGACGGGCAATGAGCAGTTCTTC; CDR3: CASSQEEQLTGNEQFF
J: TRBJ1-1; D: -; size: once; V: TRBV27; DNA: TGTGCCAGCAGTCTATCTACGGGGGAAACTGAAGCTTTCTTT; CDR3: CASSLSTGETEAFF
J: TRBJ1-4; D: TRBD1; size: -; V: TRBV4-2; DNA: TGTGCCAGCAGCCAAGAAATGGCCCGACAGGGAGGTGAAAAACTGTTTTTT; CDR3: CASSQEMARQGGEKLFF
J: TRBJ2-7; D: TRBD2; size: -; V: TRBV7-2; DNA: TGTGCCAGCAGCTTCATACTAGCGGTTAACTCCTACGAGCAGTACTTC; CDR3: CASSFILAVNSYEQYF
J: TRBJ1-2; D: -; size: -; V: TRBV6-6; DNA: TGTGCCAGCAGTTACTCCCGGGACTCCCCTGGCTACACCTTC; CDR3: CASSYSRDSPGYTF
J: TRBJ2-2; D: -; size: -; V: TRBV27; DNA: TGTGCCAGCAGGGGACACCTAAACGCGAACACCGGGGAGCTGTTTTTT; CDR3: CASRGHLNANTGELFF
J: TRBJ2-7; D: -; size: -; V: TRBV9; DNA: TGTGCCAGCAGCGTGGGAGTAAGGACCTACGAGCAGTACTTC; CDR3: CASSVGVRTYEQYF
J: TRBJ1-1; D: TRBD1; size: few; V: TRBV18; DNA: TGTGCCAGCTCACCCCAGGGGGAGAACACTGAAGCTTTCTTT; CDR3: CASSPQGENTEAFF
J: TRBJ1-1; D: -; size: -; V: TRBV27; DNA: TGTGCCAGCAGTATAAAGTCCAGGGGGAACACTGAAGCTTTCTTT; CDR3: CASSIKSRGNTEAFF
J: TRBJ1-5; D: -; size: few; V: TRBV25-1; DNA: TGTGCCAGCCATCGAAGGGGGTCGGGAACTTTTCAGCCCCAGCATTTT; CDR3: CASHRRGSGTFQPQHF
J: TRBJ1-5; D: -; size: few; V: TRBV27; DNA: TGTGCCAGCAGTTTTAGACAGGCCGGGAATCAGCCCCAGCATTTT; CDR3: CASSFRQAGNQPQHF
J: TRBJ1-6; D: -; size: -; V: TRBV3-1/TRBV3-2; DNA: TGTGCCAGCAGCCTGAGGGAGGATAATTCACCCCTCCACTTT; CDR3: CASSLREDNSPLHF
J: TRBJ1-5; D: -; size: -; V: TRBV5-6; DNA: TGTGCCAGCAGCCGTAGCAATCAGCCCCAGCATTTT; CDR3: CASSRSNQPQHF
J: TRBJ1-1; D: TRBD1; size: -; V: TRBV28; DNA: TGTGCCAGCAGTTACTTAGGACAGGCCCAGGCCATGAACACTGAAGCTTTCTTT; CDR3: CASSYLGQAQAMNTEAFF
J: TRBJ2-3; D: -; size: -; V: TRBV28; DNA: TGTGCCAGCAGTTTCGAGAGAGATACGCAGTATTTT; CDR3: CASSFERDTQYF
J: TRBJ2-7; D: -; size: -; V: TRBV12-3/TRBV12-4; DNA: TGTGCCAGCAGTTTCGGGGAAAGGGGGGAGCAGTACTTC; CDR3: CASSFGERGEQYF
J: TRBJ2-7; D: TRBD2; size: once; V: TRBV7-9; DNA: TGTGCCAGCAGCTTCGGGCCTAGCGGGATAAACGAGCAGTACTTC; CDR3: CASSFGPSGINEQYF
J: TRBJ2-7; D: TRBD2; size: many; V: TRBV5-1; DNA: TGCGCCAGCAGCTCGGTTAGCGGGAGCGTTTACGAGCAGTACTTC; CDR3: CASSSVSGSVYEQYF
J: TRBJ2-1; D: -; size: -; V: TRBV5-1; DNA: TGCGCCAGCAGCTTTGTGGCAGGGGTTTGGAGTGGTGAGCAGTTCTTC; CDR3: CASSFVAGVWSGEQFF
J: TRBJ1-1; D: TRBD1; size: few; V: TRBV10-3; DNA: TGTGCCATCCGGGACAGGGTTGAAGCTTTCTTT; CDR3: CAIRDRVEAFF
J: TRBJ1-2; D: TRBD1; size: -; V: TRBV27; DNA: TGTGCCAGCACCGCGGGACAGAACTATGGCTACACCTTC; CDR3: CASTAGQNYGYTF